The 5 T cell receptor beta chains below come from one sample, sequenced in a study of blood T cell repertoires in COVID-19. Clones were read by immunoSEQ multiplex PCR, and TCRdb kept only the in-frame ones, dropping some. The sample consists of 200,000 to 250,000 clones, over 80% of them appearing once. The sample was PBMCs or T cells enriched from blood (not recorded which). These receptors were obtained from a man over 45 who had been exposed to COVID-19.

The DNA for the CDR3 is TGTGCTAGTGGTTTGGTAATCATCGGCAATGAGCAGTTCTTC. Its translation: CASGLVIIGNEQFF. This chain links TRBV12-5 with TRBJ2-1; no clear D gene. The V end lost 0 bases, the J end lost 6 bases, and 9 bases lay between the germline ends. CDR1 and CDR2 (germline): LGHNT, FRNRAP. The length of the CDR3 is 14 residues.

The sample holds a few counts of this clone. The chain employs TRBV7-6 and TRBJ2-2, with 9 bases fitting TRBD1. Unmatched junction bases numbered 10, after V lost 4 bases and J lost 4 bases. The CDR3 runs to 17 residues. The germline V gene encodes CDR1 SGHVS and CDR2 FNYEAQ. CDR3 in amino acids: CASSSMDRGRVTGELFF. The CDR3 DNA is TGTGCCAGCAGCTCCATGGACAGGGGAAGAGTCACCGGGGAGCTGTTTTTT.

The J gene is TRBJ1-6, the V gene TRBV4-1, with D uncertain. The CDR3 length is 16 residues. V was pared by 7 bases and J by 0 bases, with 13 bases between. CDR1 MGHRA and CDR2 YSYEKL come from the germline V gene. The CDR3 coding sequence is TGCGCCAGCACCCCAAGCGGTGGCTCCTATAATTCACCCCTCCACTTT. It codes for CASTPSGGSYNSPLHF.

This chain joins TRBV27 and TRBJ1-2; D is possibly TRBD1 (5 bases). The CDR3 extends over 13 amino acids. With 6 bases removed from V and 3 bases from J, the gap between germline ends came to 11 bases. CDR1 and CDR2 from the germline V gene are MNHEY and SMNVEV (reference sequence). CDR3 coding DNA: TGTGCCAGCAGCCCCGGGGGGGACTATGGCTACACCTTC. Encoded protein: CASSPGGDYGYTF.

The J gene is TRBJ1-2, the V gene TRBV19; 12 bases are shared with TRBD1. CDR1 LNHDA and CDR2 SQIVND come from the germline V gene (reference sequence). The CDR3 covers 17 residues. Germline trimming cut 6 bases from V and 7 bases from J; bases unmatched to any gene: 15. The CDR3 reads CASRRPGTGGWSGGYTF. CDR3 sequence (DNA): TGTGCCAGTAGACGACCCGGGACAGGGGGCTGGAGTGGTGGCTACACCTTC.